This T cell receptor (beta chain) is drawn from a study of regulatory T cells in long-lasting Graves disease. Study-wide context: The criterion for persistent Graves' disease was over 5 years of antithyroid drugs with positive TSH receptor antibodies. Study-level points and caveats: Persistent disease samples used TRBV28, TRBJ1-2 and TRBJ2-5 preferentially.

Building of the TCR beta libraries involved iRepertoire HTBI primers and Arm-PCR of CDR3 regions. From the multiplex PCR reads, TCRdb called clonotypes with MiXCR, one entry per CDR3 protein. The repertoire holds about 340,000 distinct CDR3 sequences, with around 20% as singletons. The germline V gene has CDR1 LGHDT and CDR2 YNNKEL (reference sequence). The V and J ends lost 0 bases and 5 bases respectively, with 4 bases between them. The CDR3 has 13 residues. Time point defined: persistent/refractory GD, antithyroid drugs over 5 years with positive TRAb. Following extraction of RNA from PBMCs, that RNA was used to make the TCR library. Tubes containing EDTA received approximately 9.8 milliliters of drawn peripheral blood. Concerning this clonotype itself: Its antigen is unknown.

The sequencing here drew on peripheral blood mononuclear cells (PBMCs), taken when the disease was refractory, from a patient treated with antithyroid drugs. The genes are TRBV3-1 and TRBJ2-2; D gene unclear. The source is a female donor with Graves disease. As DNA, the CDR3 is TGTGCCAGCAGCCAAGAGCAGACCGGGGAGCTGTTTTTT. Its protein product is CASSQEQTGELFF.